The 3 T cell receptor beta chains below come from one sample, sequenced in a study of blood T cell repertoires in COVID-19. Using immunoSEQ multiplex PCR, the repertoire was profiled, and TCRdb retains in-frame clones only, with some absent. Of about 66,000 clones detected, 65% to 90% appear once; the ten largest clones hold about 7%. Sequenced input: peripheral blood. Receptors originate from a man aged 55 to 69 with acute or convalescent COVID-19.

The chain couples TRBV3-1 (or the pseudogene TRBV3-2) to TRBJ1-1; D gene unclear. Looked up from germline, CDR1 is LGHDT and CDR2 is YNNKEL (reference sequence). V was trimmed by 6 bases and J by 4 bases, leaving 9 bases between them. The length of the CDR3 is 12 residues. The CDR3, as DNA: TGTGCCAGCAGGTCCTCGGGCACTGAAGCTTTCTTT. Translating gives CASRSSGTEAFF.

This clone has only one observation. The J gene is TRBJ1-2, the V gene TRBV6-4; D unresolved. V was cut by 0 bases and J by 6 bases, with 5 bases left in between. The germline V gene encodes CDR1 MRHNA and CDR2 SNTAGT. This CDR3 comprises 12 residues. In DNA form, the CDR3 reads TGTGCCAGCAGTGACTCCAGGAATGGCTACACCTTC. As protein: CASSDSRNGYTF.

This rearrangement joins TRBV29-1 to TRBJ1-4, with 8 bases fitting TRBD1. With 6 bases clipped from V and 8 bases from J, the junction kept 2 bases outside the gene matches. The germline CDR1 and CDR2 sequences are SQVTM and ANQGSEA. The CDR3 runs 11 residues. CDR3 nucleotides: TGCAGCGTGGGGACAGGCGAAAAACTGTTTTTT. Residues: CSVGTGEKLFF.